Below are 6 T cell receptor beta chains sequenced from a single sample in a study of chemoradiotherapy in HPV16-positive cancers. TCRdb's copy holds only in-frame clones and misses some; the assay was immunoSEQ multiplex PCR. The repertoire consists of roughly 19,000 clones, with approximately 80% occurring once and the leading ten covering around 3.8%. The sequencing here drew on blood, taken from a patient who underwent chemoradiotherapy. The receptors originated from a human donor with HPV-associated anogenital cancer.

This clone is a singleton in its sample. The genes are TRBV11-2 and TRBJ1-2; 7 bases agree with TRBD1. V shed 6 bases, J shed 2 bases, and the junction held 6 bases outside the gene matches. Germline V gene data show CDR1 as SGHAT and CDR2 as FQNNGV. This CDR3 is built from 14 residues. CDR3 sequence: CASSQTRGNYGYTF. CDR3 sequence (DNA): TGTGCCAGCAGTCAGACCAGGGGGAACTATGGCTACACCTTC.

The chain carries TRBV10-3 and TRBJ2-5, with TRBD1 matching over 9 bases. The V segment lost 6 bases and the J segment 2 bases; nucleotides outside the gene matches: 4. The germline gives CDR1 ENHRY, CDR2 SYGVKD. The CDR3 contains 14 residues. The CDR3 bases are TGTGCCATCAGGGGGGACAGGGAACAAGAGACCCAGTACTTC. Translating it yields CAIRGDREQETQYF.

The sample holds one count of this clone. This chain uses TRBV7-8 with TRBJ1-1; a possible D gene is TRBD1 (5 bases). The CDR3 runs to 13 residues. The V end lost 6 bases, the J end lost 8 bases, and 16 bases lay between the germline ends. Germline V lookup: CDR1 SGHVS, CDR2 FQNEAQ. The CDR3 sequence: CASRVGREGEAFF. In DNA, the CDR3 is TGTGCCAGCAGAGTGGGCAGGGAGGGGGAAGCTTTCTTT.

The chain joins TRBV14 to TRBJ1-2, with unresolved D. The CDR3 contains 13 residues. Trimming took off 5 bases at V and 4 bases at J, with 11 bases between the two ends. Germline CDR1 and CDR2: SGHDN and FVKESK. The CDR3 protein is CASSKSQSYGYTF. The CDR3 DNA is TGTGCCAGCAGCAAGTCCCAAAGCTATGGCTACACCTTC.

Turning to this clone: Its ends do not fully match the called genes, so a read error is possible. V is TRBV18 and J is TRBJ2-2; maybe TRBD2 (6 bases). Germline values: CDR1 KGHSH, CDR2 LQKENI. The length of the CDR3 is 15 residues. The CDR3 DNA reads TGTGCCAGCTCCTGGGTTGATCACAACACCGGGGGGCTGTTTTTT. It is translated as CASSWVDHNTGGLFF.

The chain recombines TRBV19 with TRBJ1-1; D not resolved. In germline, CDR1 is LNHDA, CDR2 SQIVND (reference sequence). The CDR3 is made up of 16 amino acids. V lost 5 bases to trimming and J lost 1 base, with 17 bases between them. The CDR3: CASSPPRGGWNTEAFF. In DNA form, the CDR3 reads TGTGCCAGTAGTCCCCCACGGGGAGGCTGGAACACTGAAGCTTTCTTT. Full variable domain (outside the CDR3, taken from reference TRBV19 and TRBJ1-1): DGGITQSPKYLFRKEGQNVTLSCEQNLNHDAMYWYRQDPGQGLRLIYYSQIVNDFQKGDIAEGYSVSREKKESFPLTVTSAQKNPTAFYLCASSPPRGGWNTEAFFGQGTRLTVV.